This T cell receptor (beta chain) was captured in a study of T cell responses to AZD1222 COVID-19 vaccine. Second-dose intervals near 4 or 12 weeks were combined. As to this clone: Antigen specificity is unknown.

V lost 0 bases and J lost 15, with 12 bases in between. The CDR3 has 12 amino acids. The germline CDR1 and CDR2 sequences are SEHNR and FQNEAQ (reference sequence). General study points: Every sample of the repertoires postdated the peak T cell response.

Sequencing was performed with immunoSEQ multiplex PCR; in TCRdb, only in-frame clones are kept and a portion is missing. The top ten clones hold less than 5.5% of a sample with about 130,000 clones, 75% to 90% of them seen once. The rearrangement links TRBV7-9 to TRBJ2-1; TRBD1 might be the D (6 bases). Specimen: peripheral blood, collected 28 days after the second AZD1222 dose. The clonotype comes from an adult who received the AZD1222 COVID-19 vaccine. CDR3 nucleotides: TGTGCCAGCAGCTTAGCGACGGTAGGGGGGTTCTTC. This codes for CASSLATVGGFF.